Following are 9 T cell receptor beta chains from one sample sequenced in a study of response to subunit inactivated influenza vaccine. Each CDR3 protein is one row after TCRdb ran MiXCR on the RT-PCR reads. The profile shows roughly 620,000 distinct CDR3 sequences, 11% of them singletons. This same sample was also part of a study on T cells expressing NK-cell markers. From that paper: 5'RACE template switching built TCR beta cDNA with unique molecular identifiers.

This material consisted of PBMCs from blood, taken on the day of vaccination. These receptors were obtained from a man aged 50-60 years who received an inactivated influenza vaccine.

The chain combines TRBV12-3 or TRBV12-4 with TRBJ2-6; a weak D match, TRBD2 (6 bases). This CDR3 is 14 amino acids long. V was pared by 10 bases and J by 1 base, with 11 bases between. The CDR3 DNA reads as TGTGCCATCGCCCGGGGGTCTGGGGCCAACGTCCTGACTTTC. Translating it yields CAIARGSGANVLTF.

CDR3 amino acids: CASSQGRREATQYF. CDR3 DNA sequence: TGCGCCAGCAGCCAAGGTCGCAGGGAGGCTACGCAGTATTTT. The J gene is TRBJ2-3, the V gene TRBV4-1, with D possibly matching TRBD2 (6 bases). The germline V and J ends were trimmed by 1 base and 8 bases, with 13 bases remaining between them. The CDR3 totals 14 residues. Germline V lookup: CDR1 MGHRA, CDR2 YSYEKL.

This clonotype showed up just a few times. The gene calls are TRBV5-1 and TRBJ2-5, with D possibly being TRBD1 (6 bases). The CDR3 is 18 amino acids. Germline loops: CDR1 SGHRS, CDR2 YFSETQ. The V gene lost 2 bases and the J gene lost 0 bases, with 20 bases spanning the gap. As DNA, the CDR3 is TGCGCCAGCAGCTTACTAAAAGGGGACAACGCGTACCAAGAGACCCAGTACTTC. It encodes CASSLLKGDNAYQETQYF.

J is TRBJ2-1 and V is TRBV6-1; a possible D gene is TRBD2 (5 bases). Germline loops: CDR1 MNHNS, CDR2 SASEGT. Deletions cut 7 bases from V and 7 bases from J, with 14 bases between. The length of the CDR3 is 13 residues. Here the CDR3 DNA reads TGTGCCAGCACCGAGGGCCCTTTTAATGAGCAGTTCTTC. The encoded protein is CASTEGPFNEQFF.

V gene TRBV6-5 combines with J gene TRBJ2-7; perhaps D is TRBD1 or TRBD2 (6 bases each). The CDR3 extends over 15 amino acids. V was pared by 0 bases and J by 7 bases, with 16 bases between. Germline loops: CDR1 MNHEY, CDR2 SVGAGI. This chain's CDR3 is CASSYSISLGGEQYF. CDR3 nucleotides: TGTGCCAGCAGTTACTCGATCTCCCTAGGGGGGGAGCAGTACTTC.

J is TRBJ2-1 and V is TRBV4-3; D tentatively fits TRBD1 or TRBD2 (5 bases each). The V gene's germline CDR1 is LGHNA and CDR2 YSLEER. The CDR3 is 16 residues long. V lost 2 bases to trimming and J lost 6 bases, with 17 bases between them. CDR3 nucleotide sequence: TGCGCCAGCAGCCAAAACCGGGGCATCAAAGGCAATGAGCAGTTCTTC. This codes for CASSQNRGIKGNEQFF.

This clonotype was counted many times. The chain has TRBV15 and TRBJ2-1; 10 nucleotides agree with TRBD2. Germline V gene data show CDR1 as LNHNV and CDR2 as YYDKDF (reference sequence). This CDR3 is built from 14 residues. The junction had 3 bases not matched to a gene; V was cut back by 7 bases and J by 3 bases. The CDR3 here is CATTSGRLYNEQFF. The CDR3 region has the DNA TGTGCCACCACTAGCGGGAGACTCTACAATGAGCAGTTCTTC.

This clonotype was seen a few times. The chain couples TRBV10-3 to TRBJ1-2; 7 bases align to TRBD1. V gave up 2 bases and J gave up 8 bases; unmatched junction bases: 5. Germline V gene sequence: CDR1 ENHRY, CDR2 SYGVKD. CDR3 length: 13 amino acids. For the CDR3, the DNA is TGTGCCATCAGTGAGACAGGGGAGGGGGGCTACACCTTC. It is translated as CAISETGEGGYTF.

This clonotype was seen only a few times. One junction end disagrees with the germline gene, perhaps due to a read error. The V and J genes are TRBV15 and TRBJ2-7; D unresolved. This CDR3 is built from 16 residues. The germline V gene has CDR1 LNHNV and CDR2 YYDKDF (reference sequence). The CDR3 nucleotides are TGTGCCACCATCAGAGAGAGGATGGAGACACCCTACGAGCAGTACTTC. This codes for CATIRERMETPYEQYF.